The rows below give T cell receptor beta chains drawn from one sample of a study of response to subunit inactivated influenza vaccine. TCRdb reanalysed the RT-PCR reads using MiXCR and keeps one entry per CDR3 protein. The table has 400,000 to 550,000 distinct CDR3 sequences, roughly 23% seen once; the top ten hold less than 2.5%. Sequencing used CD4+ T cells sorted from PBMCs, obtained around 5 days after vaccination. The receptors derive from a man aged 50 to 59 who received an inactivated influenza vaccine. Each CDR3 is given with its conserved first and last residue. The D gene is left open where the match is weak. A row's size may be missing; if present it is once, few, many or a size class.

DNA,CDR3,V,J,size,D
TGCAGTGCGCCGGGACTAGCGGGAGGGCCTAGTGAGCAGTTCTTC,CSAPGLAGGPSEQFF,TRBV20-1,TRBJ2-1,NA,TRBD2
TGTGCCAGCAGTTTTTGGGGGAGGGGGGGGAATGAGCAGTTCTTC,CASSFWGRGGNEQFF,TRBV27,TRBJ2-1,NA,NA
TGTGCCAGCAGCCAACAGGGGATAGGTCAGCCCCAGCATTTT,CASSQQGIGQPQHF,TRBV3-1,TRBJ1-5,NA,NA
TGTGCCAGCAGTTTAGTAGGGGGTAGGGATCAGCCCCAGCATTTT,CASSLVGGRDQPQHF,TRBV12-3/TRBV12-4,TRBJ1-5,few,NA
TGTGCCAGCAGCCAAGATCTTGGGCGGGGAGGCGAGACCCAGTACTTC,CASSQDLGRGGETQYF,TRBV4-2,TRBJ2-5,NA,NA
TGTGCCAGCAGCTTACTTACTCGGGGGAACACCGGGGAGCTGTTTTTT,CASSLLTRGNTGELFF,TRBV7-8,TRBJ2-2,NA,NA
TGTACCTTCTGTCCGCAGCGCGCAGCGGGAGGGCTTAGCGGGGAGCTGTTTTTT,CTFCPQRAAGGLSGELFF,TRBV13,TRBJ2-2,once,TRBD2
TGTGCCAGCAGGTCTGCAGGGGATACCATATATTTT,CASRSAGDTIYF,TRBV27,TRBJ1-3,few,NA
TGCAGTGCCGAGAACAGACAGGGGGCGAAACAGCCCCAGCATTTT,CSAENRQGAKQPQHF,TRBV20-1,TRBJ1-5,few,TRBD1
TGTGCCAGCAGTCCCAGTTTTTCCCGGGATACGCAGTATTTT,CASSPSFSRDTQYF,TRBV12-3/TRBV12-4,TRBJ2-3,few,NA
TGTGCTAGCAGCTTAAATCTGCACAATGAGCAGTTCTTC,CASSLNLHNEQFF,TRBV7-7,TRBJ2-1,few,NA
TGTGCCAGCAGTCGACAGAATCAGCCCCAGCATTTT,CASSRQNQPQHF,TRBV12-3/TRBV12-4,TRBJ1-5,NA,NA
TGTGCCAGCAGTTGGACAGGGGCAGATACGCAGTATTTT,CASSWTGADTQYF,TRBV6-5,TRBJ2-3,many,TRBD1
TGCAGTGCTAGAGATTGGGCTAGCGGGAGGGCCCAGTATGGTGAGCAGTTCTTC,CSARDWASGRAQYGEQFF,TRBV20-1,TRBJ2-1,once,TRBD2
TGTGCCAGCAGCTTGGGACAGGAGGGGACCCAGTACTTC,CASSLGQEGTQYF,TRBV7-2,TRBJ2-5,NA,TRBD1
TGCGCCAGCAGCTTGGGCCCCGCCGGAGAGACCCAGTACTTC,CASSLGPAGETQYF,TRBV5-1,TRBJ2-5,NA,NA
TGTGCCAGCAGTTCAGACAGGGGGGGGAATCAGCCCCAGCATTTT,CASSSDRGGNQPQHF,TRBV2,TRBJ1-5,few,TRBD1
TGTGCCAGCGGGTGGACAGCCTCGAACACCGGGGAGCTGTTTTTT,CASGWTASNTGELFF,TRBV12-3/TRBV12-4,TRBJ2-2,many,NA
TGTGCCAGCAGCCAAGGTTTCGGTGCGTGCGGGGTGAACATTCAGTACTTC,CASSQGFGACGVNIQYF,TRBV3-1,TRBJ2-4,NA,NA
TGTGCCAGCAGCGTACTAGCGGGGGGTGCCACCGGGGAGCTGTTTTTT,CASSVLAGGATGELFF,TRBV7-2,TRBJ2-2,NA,TRBD2
TGTGCCAGCAGCTTGACAGGCCACGGTTCACCCCTCCACTTT,CASSLTGHGSPLHF,TRBV7-9,TRBJ1-6,NA,NA
TGTGCCATCAGTACCACCGGGACAGGGGGCGGCCAGTCCCGTAATGAGCAGTTCTTC,CAISTTGTGGGQSRNEQFF,TRBV10-3,TRBJ2-1,few,TRBD1
TGTGCCAGCAGTTACTGGACGGTTAGCAATCAGCCCCAGCATTTT,CASSYWTVSNQPQHF,TRBV6-5,TRBJ1-5,NA,NA
TGCGCCAGCAGCTCGGACAGGGCCGGGACAGAGACCCAGTACTTC,CASSSDRAGTETQYF,TRBV5-1,TRBJ2-5,NA,TRBD1
TGTGCCAGCAGCCGTTGGCGGACAGAAACCTACAATGAGCAGTTCTTC,CASSRWRTETYNEQFF,TRBV14,TRBJ2-1,NA,NA
TGTGCCAGCAGCTTGGCTCTTTTCAATGAGCAGTTCTTC,CASSLALFNEQFF,TRBV5-4,TRBJ2-1,few,NA
TGTGCCAGCAACAGGGAGGGTTGGGAGACCCAGTACTTC,CASNREGWETQYF,TRBV2,TRBJ2-5,few,NA
TGCAGTGCTAGAAGTCGGCTTAGCTATGGCTACACCTTC,CSARSRLSYGYTF,TRBV20-1,TRBJ1-2,NA,NA
TGTGCCAGCAGCTCATACAGGGGGAACACCGGGGAGCTGTTTTTT,CASSSYRGNTGELFF,TRBV7-2,TRBJ2-2,NA,TRBD1
TGCAGTGCTAGTGCTTCCGGGCTAGCGGGAGGCCTGCCCTTGGAGCAGTACTTC,CSASASGLAGGLPLEQYF,TRBV20-1,TRBJ2-7,NA,TRBD2
TGCAGTGCTAGGGGTAGCGGGAGACGGGGCGGGGAGCTGTTTTTT,CSARGSGRRGGELFF,TRBV20-1,TRBJ2-2,few,TRBD2
TGTGCCAGCAGTGATAGGAGAGGATCAGCGTATAAGCCCACAGATACGCAGTATTTT,CASSDRRGSAYKPTDTQYF,TRBV6-1,TRBJ2-3,NA,NA
TGCGCCAGCAGGTCTGGACAGGGAACCTACAATGAGCAGTTCTTC,CASRSGQGTYNEQFF,TRBV5-1,TRBJ2-1,few,TRBD1
TGTGCCACCGCCCGTCAGGCCATCTCCTACGAGCAGTACTTC,CATARQAISYEQYF,TRBV18,TRBJ2-7,few,NA
TGTGCCAGCTCACCTCGGGTAACAGGGGTCTATGGCTACACCTTC,CASSPRVTGVYGYTF,TRBV18,TRBJ1-2,NA,TRBD1
TGTGCCAGCAGCTTGGAGGCCAGGGAGGGCGAAAAACTGTTTTTT,CASSLEAREGEKLFF,TRBV5-5,TRBJ1-4,NA,NA
TGTGCCATCAGCGGACAGGTGGCAGATACGCAGTATTTT,CAISGQVADTQYF,TRBV10-3,TRBJ2-3,NA,TRBD1
TGCGCCAGCAGGAGACAGCCTGAACCCTACGAGCAGTACTTC,CASRRQPEPYEQYF,TRBV5-1,TRBJ2-7,NA,NA
TGTGCCAGCAGTCAGGCTAGCGGGGGCACAGATACGCAGTATTTT,CASSQASGGTDTQYF,TRBV7-2,TRBJ2-3,many,TRBD2
TGTGCCACCAGTGATTCTAGCGCCAGCTCCTACAATGAGCAGTTCTTC,CATSDSSASSYNEQFF,TRBV24-1,TRBJ2-1,NA,NA
TGTGCCAGCAGTAAGACCAGGGGGAATGAGCAGTTCTTC,CASSKTRGNEQFF,TRBV12-3/TRBV12-4,TRBJ2-1,few,TRBD1
TGCGCCAGCAGCTCTACACTGGGTAGCCCGTACAATGAGCAGTTCTTC,CASSSTLGSPYNEQFF,TRBV5-1,TRBJ2-1,few,NA
TGCGCCAGCAGCTTGGTGGGGGCCGCACTTGAAGCTTTCTTT,CASSLVGAALEAFF,TRBV5-1,TRBJ1-1,few,NA